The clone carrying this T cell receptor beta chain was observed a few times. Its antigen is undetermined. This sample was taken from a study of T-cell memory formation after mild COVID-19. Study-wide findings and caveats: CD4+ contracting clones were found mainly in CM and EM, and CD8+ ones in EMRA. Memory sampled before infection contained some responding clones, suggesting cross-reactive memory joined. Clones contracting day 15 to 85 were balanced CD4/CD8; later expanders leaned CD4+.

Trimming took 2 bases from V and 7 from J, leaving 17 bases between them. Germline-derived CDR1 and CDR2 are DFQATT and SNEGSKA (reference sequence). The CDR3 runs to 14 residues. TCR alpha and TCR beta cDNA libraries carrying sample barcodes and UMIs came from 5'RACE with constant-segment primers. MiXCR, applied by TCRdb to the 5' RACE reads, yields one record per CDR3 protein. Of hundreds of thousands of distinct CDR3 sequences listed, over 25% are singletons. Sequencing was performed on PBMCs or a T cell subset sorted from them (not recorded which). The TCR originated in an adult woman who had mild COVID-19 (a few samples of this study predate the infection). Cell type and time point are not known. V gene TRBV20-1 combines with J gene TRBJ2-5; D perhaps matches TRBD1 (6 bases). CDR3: CSARLGALEGTQYF. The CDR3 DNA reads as TGCAGTGCTAGACTGGGGGCCCTCGAAGGGACCCAGTACTTC.